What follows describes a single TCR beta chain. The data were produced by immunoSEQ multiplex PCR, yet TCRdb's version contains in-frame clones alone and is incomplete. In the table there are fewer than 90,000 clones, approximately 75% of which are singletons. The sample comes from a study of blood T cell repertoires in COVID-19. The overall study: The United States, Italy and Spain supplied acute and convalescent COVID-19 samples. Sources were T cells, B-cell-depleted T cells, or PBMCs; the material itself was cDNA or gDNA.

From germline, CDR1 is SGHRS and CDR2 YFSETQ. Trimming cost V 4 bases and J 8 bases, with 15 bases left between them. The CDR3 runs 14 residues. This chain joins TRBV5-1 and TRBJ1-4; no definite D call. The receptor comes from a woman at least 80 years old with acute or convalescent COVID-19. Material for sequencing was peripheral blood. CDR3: CASSTGSGEEKLFF. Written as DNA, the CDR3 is TGCGCCAGCAGCACGGGAAGCGGAGAGGAAAAACTGTTTTTT.